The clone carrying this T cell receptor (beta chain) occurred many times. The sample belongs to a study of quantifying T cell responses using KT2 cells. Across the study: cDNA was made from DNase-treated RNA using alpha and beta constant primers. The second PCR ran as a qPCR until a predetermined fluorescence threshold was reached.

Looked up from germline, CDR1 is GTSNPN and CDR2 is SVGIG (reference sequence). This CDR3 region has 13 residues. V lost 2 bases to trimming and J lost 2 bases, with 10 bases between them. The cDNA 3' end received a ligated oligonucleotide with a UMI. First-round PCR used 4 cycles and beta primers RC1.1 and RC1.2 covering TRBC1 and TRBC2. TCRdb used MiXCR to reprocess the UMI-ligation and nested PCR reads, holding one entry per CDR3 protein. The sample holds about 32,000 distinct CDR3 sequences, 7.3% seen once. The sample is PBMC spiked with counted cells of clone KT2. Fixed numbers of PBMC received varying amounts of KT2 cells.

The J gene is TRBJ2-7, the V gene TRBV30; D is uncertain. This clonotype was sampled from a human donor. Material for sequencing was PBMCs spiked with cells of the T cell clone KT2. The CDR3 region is CAWSLAEAYEQYF. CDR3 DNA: TGTGCCTGGAGTCTGGCAGAAGCCTACGAGCAGTACTTC.